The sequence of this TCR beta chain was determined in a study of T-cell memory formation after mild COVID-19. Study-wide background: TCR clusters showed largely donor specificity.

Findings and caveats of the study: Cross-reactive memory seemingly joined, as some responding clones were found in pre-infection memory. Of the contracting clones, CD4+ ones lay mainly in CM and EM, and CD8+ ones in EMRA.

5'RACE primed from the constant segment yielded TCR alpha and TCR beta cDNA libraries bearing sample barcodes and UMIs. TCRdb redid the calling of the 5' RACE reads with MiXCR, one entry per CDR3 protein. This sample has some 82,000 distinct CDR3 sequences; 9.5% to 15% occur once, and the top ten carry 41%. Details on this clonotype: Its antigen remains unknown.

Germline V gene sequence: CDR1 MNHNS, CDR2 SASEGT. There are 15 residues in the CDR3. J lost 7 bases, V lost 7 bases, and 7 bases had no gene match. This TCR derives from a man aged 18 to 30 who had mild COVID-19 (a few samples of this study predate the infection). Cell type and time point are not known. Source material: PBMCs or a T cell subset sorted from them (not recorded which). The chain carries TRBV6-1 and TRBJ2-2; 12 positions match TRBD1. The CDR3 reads CASKVGQGAIGELFF. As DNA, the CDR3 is TGTGCCAGCAAGGTGGGACAGGGGGCAATCGGGGAGCTGTTTTTT.